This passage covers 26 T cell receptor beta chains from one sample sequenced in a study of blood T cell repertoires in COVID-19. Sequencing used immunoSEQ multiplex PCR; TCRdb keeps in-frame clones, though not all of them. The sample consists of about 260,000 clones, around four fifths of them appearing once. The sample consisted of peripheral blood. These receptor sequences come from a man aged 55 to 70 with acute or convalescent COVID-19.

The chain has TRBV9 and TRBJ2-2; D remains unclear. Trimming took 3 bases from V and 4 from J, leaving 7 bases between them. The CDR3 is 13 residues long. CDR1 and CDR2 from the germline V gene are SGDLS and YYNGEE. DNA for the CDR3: TGTGCCAGCAGCGCGAGTCTCACCGGGGAGCTGTTTTTT. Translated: CASSASLTGELFF.

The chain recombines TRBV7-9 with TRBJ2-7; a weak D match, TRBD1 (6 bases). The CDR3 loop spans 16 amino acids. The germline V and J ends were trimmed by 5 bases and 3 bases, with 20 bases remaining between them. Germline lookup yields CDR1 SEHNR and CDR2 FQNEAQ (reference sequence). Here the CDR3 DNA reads TGTGCCAGCAGCCCACCTACGGGACAAGATCTCTACGAGCAGTACTTC. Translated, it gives CASSPPTGQDLYEQYF. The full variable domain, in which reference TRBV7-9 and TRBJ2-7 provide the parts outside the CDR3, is DTGVSQNPRHKITKRGQNVTFRCDPISEHNRLYWYRQTLGQGPEFLTYFQNEAQLEKSRLLSDRFSAERPKGSFSTLEIQRTEQGDSAMYLCASSPPTGQDLYEQYFGPGTRLTVT.

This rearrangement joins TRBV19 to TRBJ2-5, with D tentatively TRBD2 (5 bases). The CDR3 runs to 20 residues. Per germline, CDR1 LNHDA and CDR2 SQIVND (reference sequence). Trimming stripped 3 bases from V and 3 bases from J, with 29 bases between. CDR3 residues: CASSISSSARASVGKETQYF. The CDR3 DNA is TGTGCCAGTAGTATCTCGTCCAGCGCTCGAGCCTCGGTCGGGAAAGAGACCCAGTACTTC.

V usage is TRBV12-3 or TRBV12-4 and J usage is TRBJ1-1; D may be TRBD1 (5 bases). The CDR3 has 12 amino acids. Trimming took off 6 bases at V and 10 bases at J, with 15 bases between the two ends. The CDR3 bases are TGTGCCAGCAGCGAGACCCAGGGTGTAGCTTTCTTT. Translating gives CASSETQGVAFF.

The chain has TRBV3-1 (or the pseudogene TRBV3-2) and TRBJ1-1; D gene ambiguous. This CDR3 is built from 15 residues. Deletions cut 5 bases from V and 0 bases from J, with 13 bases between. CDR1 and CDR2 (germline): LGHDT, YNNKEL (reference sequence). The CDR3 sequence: CASSSPTLLNTEAFF. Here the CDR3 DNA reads TGTGCCAGCAGCAGTCCAACTCTACTGAACACTGAAGCTTTCTTT.

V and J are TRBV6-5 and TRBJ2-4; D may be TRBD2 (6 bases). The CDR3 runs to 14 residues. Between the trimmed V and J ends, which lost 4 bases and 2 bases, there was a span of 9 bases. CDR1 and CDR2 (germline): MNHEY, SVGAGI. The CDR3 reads CASSSRTTKNIQYF. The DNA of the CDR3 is TGTGCCAGCAGTTCAAGGACTACCAAAAACATTCAGTACTTC.

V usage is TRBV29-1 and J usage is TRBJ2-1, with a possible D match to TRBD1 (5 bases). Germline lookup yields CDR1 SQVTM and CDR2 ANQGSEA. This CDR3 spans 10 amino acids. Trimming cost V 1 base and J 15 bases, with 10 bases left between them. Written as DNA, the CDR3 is TGCAGCGTTGAAGTGGGGCCTTGGTTCTTC. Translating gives CSVEVGPWFF.

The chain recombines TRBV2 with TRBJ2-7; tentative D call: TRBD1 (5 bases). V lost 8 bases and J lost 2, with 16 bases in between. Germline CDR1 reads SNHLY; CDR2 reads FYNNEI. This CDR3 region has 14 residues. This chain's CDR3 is CASSRDLATYEQYF. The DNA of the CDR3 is TGTGCCAGCTCCAGGGATTTGGCAACCTACGAGCAGTACTTC.

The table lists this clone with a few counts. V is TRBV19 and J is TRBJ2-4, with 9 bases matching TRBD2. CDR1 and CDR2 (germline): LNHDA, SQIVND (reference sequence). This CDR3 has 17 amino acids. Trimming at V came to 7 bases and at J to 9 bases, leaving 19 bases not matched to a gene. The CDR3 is CASKGTVASGEVGIQYF. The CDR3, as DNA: TGTGCCAGTAAAGGGACTGTGGCTAGCGGGGAAGTAGGCATTCAGTACTTC. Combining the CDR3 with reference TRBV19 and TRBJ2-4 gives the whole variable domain DGGITQSPKYLFRKEGQNVTLSCEQNLNHDAMYWYRQDPGQGLRLIYYSQIVNDFQKGDIAEGYSVSREKKESFPLTVTSAQKNPTAFYLCASKGTVASGEVGIQYFGAGTRLSVL.

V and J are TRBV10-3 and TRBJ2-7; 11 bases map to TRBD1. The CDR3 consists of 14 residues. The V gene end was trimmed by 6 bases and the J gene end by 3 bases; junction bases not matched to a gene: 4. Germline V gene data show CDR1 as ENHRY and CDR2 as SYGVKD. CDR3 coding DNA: TGTGCCATCAGGGCGGGACAGGGGGGCTACGAGCAGTACTTC. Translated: CAIRAGQGGYEQYF.

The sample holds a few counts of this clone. CDR3 in DNA: TGTGCCAGCGGGGTGGGGGGCTACGAGCAGTACTTC. Residues: CASGVGGYEQYF. The V gene is TRBV6-5, the J gene TRBJ2-7; D is possibly TRBD2 (6 bases). The CDR3 runs to 12 residues. V was cut by 8 bases and J by 3 bases, with 11 bases left in between. In germline, CDR1 is MNHEY, CDR2 SVGAGI.

CDR3 bases: TGTGCCAGCAGTTTTGGAGGACAGGACCCCACAGATACGCAGTATTTT. Translating it yields CASSFGGQDPTDTQYF. The chain employs TRBV28 and TRBJ2-3; 7 positions match TRBD1. The germline V gene encodes CDR1 MDHEN and CDR2 SYDVKM. The CDR3 consists of 16 residues. V trimming: 3 bases; J trimming: 2 bases; junction bases outside the gene matches: 8.

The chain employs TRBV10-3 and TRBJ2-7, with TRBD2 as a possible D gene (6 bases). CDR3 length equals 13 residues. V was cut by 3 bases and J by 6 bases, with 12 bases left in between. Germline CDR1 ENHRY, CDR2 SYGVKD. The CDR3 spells CAISDRDGGEQYF. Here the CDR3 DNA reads TGTGCCATCAGTGACCGGGACGGGGGCGAGCAGTACTTC.

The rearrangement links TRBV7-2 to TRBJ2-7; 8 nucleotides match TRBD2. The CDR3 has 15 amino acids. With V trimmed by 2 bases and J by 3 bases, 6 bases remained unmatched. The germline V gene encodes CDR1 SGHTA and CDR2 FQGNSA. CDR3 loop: CASSLNSGGGYEQYF. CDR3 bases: TGTGCCAGCAGCTTAAACTCGGGAGGGGGCTACGAGCAGTACTTC.

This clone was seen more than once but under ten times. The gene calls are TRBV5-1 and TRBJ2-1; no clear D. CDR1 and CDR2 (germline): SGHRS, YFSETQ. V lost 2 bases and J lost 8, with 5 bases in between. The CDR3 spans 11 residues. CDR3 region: CASSFADEQFF. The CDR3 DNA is TGCGCCAGCAGCTTTGCGGATGAGCAGTTCTTC.

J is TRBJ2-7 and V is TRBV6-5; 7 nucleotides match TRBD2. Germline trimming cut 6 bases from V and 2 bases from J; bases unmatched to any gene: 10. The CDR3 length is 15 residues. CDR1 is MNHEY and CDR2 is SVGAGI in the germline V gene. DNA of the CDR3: TGTGCCAGCAGCGGGGGAGGGGCCCAGCCCTACGAGCAGTACTTC. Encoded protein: CASSGGGAQPYEQYF.

The CDR3 protein is CASSQDGRTSGLNEQFF. The CDR3 nucleotides read TGCGCCAGCAGCCAAGACGGAAGGACTAGCGGGTTAAATGAGCAGTTCTTC. J is TRBJ2-1 and V is TRBV4-3, with TRBD2 matching 11 bases. CDR3 length equals 17 residues. V lost 0 bases to trimming and J lost 7 bases; unmatched junction nucleotides: 8. Germline CDR1 is LGHNA and CDR2 is YSLEER.

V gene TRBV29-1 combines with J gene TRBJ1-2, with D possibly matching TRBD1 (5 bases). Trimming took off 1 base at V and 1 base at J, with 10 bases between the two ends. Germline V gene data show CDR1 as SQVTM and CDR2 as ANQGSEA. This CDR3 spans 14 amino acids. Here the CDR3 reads CSVEGQGNNYGYTF. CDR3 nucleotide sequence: TGCAGCGTTGAAGGGCAGGGCAATAACTATGGCTACACCTTC.

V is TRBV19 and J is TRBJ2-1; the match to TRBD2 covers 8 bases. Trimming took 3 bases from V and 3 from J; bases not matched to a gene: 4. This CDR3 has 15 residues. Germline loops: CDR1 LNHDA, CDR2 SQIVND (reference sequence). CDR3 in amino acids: CASSMTGLVYNEQFF. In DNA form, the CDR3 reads TGTGCCAGTAGTATGACGGGACTAGTCTACAATGAGCAGTTCTTC.

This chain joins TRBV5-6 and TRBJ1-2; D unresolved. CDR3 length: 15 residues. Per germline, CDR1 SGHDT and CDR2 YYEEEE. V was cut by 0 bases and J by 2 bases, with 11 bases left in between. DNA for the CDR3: TGTGCCAGCAGCTTGGTTCACAGACCGAACTATGGCTACACCTTC. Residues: CASSLVHRPNYGYTF. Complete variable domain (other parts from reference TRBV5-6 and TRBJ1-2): DAGVTQSPTHLIKTRGQQVTLRCSPKSGHDTVSWYQQALGQGPQFIFQYYEEEERQRGNFPDRFSGHQFPNYSSELNVNALLLGDSALYLCASSLVHRPNYGYTFGSGTRLTVV.

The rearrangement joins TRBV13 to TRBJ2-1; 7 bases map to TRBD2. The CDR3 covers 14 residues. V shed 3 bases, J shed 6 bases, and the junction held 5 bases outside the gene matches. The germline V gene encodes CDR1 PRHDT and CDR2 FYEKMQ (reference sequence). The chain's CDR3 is CASSLASGSNEQFF. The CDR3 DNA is TGTGCCAGCAGCTTGGCTAGCGGCTCCAATGAGCAGTTCTTC.

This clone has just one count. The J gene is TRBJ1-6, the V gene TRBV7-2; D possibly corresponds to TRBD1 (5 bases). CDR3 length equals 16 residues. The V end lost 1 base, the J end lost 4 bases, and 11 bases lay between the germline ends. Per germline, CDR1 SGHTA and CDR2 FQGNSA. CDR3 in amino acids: CASSLVAGIYNSPLHF. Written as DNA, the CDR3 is TGTGCCAGCAGCTTAGTAGCAGGGATTTATAATTCACCCCTCCACTTT.

The CDR3 here is CASSQDRTSHTGELFF. The CDR3, as DNA: TGCGCCAGCAGCCAAGACCGGACTAGCCATACCGGGGAGCTGTTTTTT. The chain uses TRBV4-3 and TRBJ2-2, with 8 bases matching TRBD2. V shed 0 bases, J shed 5 bases, and the junction held 5 bases outside the gene matches. CDR3 length: 16 amino acids. Germline V CDR1 and CDR2: LGHNA, YSLEER.

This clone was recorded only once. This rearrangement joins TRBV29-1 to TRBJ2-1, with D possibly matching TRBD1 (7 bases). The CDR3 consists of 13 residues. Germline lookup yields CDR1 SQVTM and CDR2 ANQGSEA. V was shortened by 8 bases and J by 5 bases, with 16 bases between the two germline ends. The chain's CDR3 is CSYSGGSNNEQFF. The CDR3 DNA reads TGCAGCTACTCAGGGGGGTCGAACAATGAGCAGTTCTTC.

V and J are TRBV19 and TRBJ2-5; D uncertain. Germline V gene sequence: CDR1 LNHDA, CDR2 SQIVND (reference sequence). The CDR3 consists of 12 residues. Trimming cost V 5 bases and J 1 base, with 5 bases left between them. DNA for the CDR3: TGTGCCAGTAGTTCTAGCCAAGAGACCCAGTACTTC. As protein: CASSSSQETQYF.

The CDR3 region has the DNA TGTGCCAGCAGCTTGGGGTGGACAGGTGGACTGCGGACTGAAAAACTGTTTTTT. Its translation: CASSLGWTGGLRTEKLFF. The rearrangement uses TRBV7-9 and TRBJ1-4; TRBD1 matches at 7 bases. Looked up from germline, CDR1 is SEHNR and CDR2 is FQNEAQ (reference sequence). V dropped 3 bases and J dropped 7; count of bases not matched to a gene: 17. The CDR3 has 18 residues.